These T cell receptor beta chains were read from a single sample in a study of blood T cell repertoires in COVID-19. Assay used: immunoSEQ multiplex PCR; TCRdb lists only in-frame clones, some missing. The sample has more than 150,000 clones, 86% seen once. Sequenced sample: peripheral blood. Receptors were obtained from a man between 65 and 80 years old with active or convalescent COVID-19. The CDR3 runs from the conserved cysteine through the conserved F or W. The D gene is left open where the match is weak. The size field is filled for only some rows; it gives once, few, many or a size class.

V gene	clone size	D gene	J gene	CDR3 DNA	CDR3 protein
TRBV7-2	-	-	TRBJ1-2	TGTGCCAGCAGCTTTAGGGGCCTCGATGGCTACACCTTC	CASSFRGLDGYTF
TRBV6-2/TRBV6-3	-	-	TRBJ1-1	TGTGCCAGCAGTTCCAGGATAATGACGCGGGGCACTGAAGCTTTCTTT	CASSSRIMTRGTEAFF
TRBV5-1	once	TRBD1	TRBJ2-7	TGCGCCAGCAGCCCGGAGGGACAGGGGACCCATATCGAGCAGTACTTC	CASSPEGQGTHIEQYF
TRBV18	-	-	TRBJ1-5	TGTGCCAGCTCGGTCTGGGAGAATCAGCCCCAGCATTTT	CASSVWENQPQHF
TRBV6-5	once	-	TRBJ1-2	TGTGCCAGCAGTTACTCGAACAGAGCTAACTATGGCTACACCTTC	CASSYSNRANYGYTF
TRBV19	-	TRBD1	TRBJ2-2	TGTGCCAGTAGTATCGACAGGGTGGCCGGGGAGCTGTTTTTT	CASSIDRVAGELFF
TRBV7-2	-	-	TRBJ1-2	TGTGCCAGCAGCCCCGGGATTTTAGCTAACTATGGCTACACCTTC	CASSPGILANYGYTF
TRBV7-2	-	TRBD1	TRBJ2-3	TGTGCCAGCAGCCCAACTGGACAGGGCATAGATACGCAGTATTTT	CASSPTGQGIDTQYF
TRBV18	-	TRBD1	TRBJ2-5	TGTGCCAGCTCACTAGCCGGGACAGGGGGCCAAGAGACCCAGTACTTC	CASSLAGTGGQETQYF
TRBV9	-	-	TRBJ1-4	TGTGCCAGCACCCGGACTGGGACAACTAATGAAAAACTGTTTTTT	CASTRTGTTNEKLFF
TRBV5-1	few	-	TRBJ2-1	TGCGCCAGCAGCTTGCCCCGGACAGTAGAATACAATGAGCAGTTCTTC	CASSLPRTVEYNEQFF
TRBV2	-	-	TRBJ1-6	TGTGCCAGCAGTGTAAGGAGCCCGGCACCCCTCCACTTT	CASSVRSPAPLHF
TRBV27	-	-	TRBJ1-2	TGTGCCAGCAGTTTATTAGGGGTGGGTTCTCACCAGGGCGGCTACACCTTC	CASSLLGVGSHQGGYTF
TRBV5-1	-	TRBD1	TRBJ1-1	TGCGCCAGCAGCCCGGGGCCCCACAGGGGTGAAGCTTTCTTT	CASSPGPHRGEAFF
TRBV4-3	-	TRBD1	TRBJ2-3	TGCGCCAGCAGCCAAGCTTGGGGAACAGGGGGACATACAGATACGCAGTATTTT	CASSQAWGTGGHTDTQYF
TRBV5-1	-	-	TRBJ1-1	TGCGCCAGCAGCTTGGTAGGGGCGAACACTGAAGCTTTCTTT	CASSLVGANTEAFF
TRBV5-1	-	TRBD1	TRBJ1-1	TGCGCCAGCAGCCGACAGGGGAGGGAGCACACTGAAGCTTTCTTT	CASSRQGREHTEAFF
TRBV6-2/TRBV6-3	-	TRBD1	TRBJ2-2	TGTGCCAGCAGTTACTATCCCAGACACGACAGGGGCACCGGGGAGCTGTTTTTT	CASSYYPRHDRGTGELFF
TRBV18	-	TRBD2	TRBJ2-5	TGTGCCAGCTCACCACCTATGCTAGCGGGAGGAGAGACCCAGTACTTC	CASSPPMLAGGETQYF